This T cell receptor beta chain was recorded in a study of memory CD4+ T cells and cytomegalovirus serostatus. Study results and limitations: The CMV-associated TCR signature appears largely within the CD4+ memory repertoire.

Germline CDR1 is SGHNT and CDR2 is YYREEE (reference sequence). The CDR3 is 15 amino acids. With 4 bases removed from V and 4 bases from J, the gap between germline ends came to 17 bases. Some clones are missing from TCRdb's copy, which holds only in-frame ones; the method was immunoSEQ multiplex PCR. The sample includes around 63,000 clones, around 82% seen only once; the top ten take 0.53%. Single viable CD3+CD4+CD8-CD45RO+ cells were sorted as the memory CD4+ T cells. CMV serostatus came from serum IgG against pp150, pp28, p38, p52. Total CD4+ T cells were enriched by CD4 positive selection. A word on this clone: Its antigen remains unidentified.

The chain employs TRBV5-4 and TRBJ1-2; possibly TRBD1 for D (5 bases). This clonotype was sampled from an adult in good health and CMV-seronegative. Some clones in this sample may be carry-over from other donors' samples. The material sequenced was memory CD4+ T cells from blood. CDR3 sequence (DNA): TGTGCCAGCAGCCCGGGGGGGGGTTTGGCCTATGGCTACACCTTC. Amino acid sequence: CASSPGGGLAYGYTF.